These T cell receptor beta chains were read from a single sample in a study of cytomegalovirus exposure and HLA in healthy donors. The table came from immunoSEQ multiplex PCR; TCRdb's copy has only in-frame clones and leaves some out. The sample records about 190,000 clones, around four fifths being singletons. Sample: PBMCs. The receptor source for this set is a woman in her thirties or forties in good health and CMV-seronegative. Both conserved end residues are part of each CDR3. D genes are given only for firm matches. Not all rows give a size; the values are once, few, many and, for expanded clones, a class.

>-|-|TRBV7-7|TRBJ2-3
TGTGCTAGCAGCCCTTCCCAGGCGGATACGCAGTATTTT
CASSPSQADTQYF
>-|-|TRBV12-5|TRBJ2-2
TGTGCTAGTGGTTTGGTACTAGGCACCGGGGAGCTGTTTTTT
CASGLVLGTGELFF
>-|-|TRBV28|TRBJ1-4
TGTGCCAGCAGTCTCCCGACCGGGGGGGCGAGTGAAAAACTGTTTTTT
CASSLPTGGASEKLFF
>-|TRBD1|TRBV9|TRBJ1-2
TGTGCCAGCAGCTATGACAGGGTGTTGAGCTATGGCTACACCTTC
CASSYDRVLSYGYTF
>-|-|TRBV4-1|TRBJ1-5
TGCGCCAGCAGCCCCTTAGCATTTGAGCCCCAGCATTTT
CASSPLAFEPQHF
>-|TRBD2|TRBV2|TRBJ2-5
TGTGCCAGCAGTCGACTAGCGTCGTCCTTAGGAGAGACCCAGTACTTC
CASSRLASSLGETQYF
>few|-|TRBV27|TRBJ1-2
TGTGCCAGCAGTTCCAACAGGGATGGCTACACCTTC
CASSSNRDGYTF
>-|TRBD2|TRBV19|TRBJ2-2
TGTGCCAGTAGATGGGGGACTAGACTCAGCGGGGAGCTGTTTTTT
CASRWGTRLSGELFF
>-|-|TRBV14|TRBJ1-2
TGTGCCAGCAGCCAAGTATGGGGAGATGGCTACACCTTC
CASSQVWGDGYTF
>-|-|TRBV28|TRBJ1-4
TGTGCCAGCAGTCCCCCGACAGGTGTTGAAAAACTGTTTTTT
CASSPPTGVEKLFF
>-|-|TRBV6-1|TRBJ2-1
TGTGCCAGCAGATTAAACCTTGAGGGTGAGCAGTTCTTC
CASRLNLEGEQFF
>-|TRBD1|TRBV5-1|TRBJ1-1
TGCGCCAGCAGCCGACAGGGGATGAACACTGAAGCTTTCTTT
CASSRQGMNTEAFF
>-|TRBD1|TRBV10-3|TRBJ1-1
TGTGCCATTGGGACAGGAAAATTGAACACTGAAGCTTTCTTT
CAIGTGKLNTEAFF
>few|-|TRBV7-3|TRBJ1-2
TGTGCCAGCAGCTTAAATTCAGGGGACGATAACTATGGCTACACCTTC
CASSLNSGDDNYGYTF
>-|-|TRBV7-8|TRBJ2-3
TGTGCCAGCAGCTTGGGGAGTAGCACAGATACGCAGTATTTT
CASSLGSSTDTQYF